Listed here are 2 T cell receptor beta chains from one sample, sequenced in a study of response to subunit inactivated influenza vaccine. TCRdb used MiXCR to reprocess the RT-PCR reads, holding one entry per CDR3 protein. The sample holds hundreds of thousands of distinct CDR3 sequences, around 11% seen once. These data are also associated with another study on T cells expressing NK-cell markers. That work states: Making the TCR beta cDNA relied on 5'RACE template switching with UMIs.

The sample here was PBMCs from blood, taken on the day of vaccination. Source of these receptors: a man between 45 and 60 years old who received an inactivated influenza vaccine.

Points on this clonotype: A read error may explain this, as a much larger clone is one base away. The CDR3, as DNA: TGTGCCAGCAGCTTAGGGGTTGGAAACCAGCCCCAGCCTTTT. Translation: CASSLGVGNQPQPF. The chain combines TRBV7-2 with TRBJ1-5; D not certain. The CDR3 contains 14 residues. From germline, CDR1 is SGHTA and CDR2 FQGNSA.

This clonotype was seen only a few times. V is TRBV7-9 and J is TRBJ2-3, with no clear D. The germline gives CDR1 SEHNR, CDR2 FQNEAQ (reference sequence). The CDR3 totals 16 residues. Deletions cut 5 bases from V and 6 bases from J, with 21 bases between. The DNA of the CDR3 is TGTGCCAGCAGCCTAAGCCGGGCCGCCAAGTCGGATACGCAGTATTTT. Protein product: CASSLSRAAKSDTQYF.